These 9 T cell receptor beta chains share one sample of origin, sequenced in a study of cytomegalovirus exposure and HLA in healthy donors (dated by TCRdb to about 2017). The method was the immunoSEQ multiplex PCR assay. A mixture of 60 forward primers for TCR Vbeta segments and 13 reverse primers for TCR Jbeta segments was used in the multiplex PCR. What TCRdb holds here is the immuneACCESS table cut down to in-frame rearrangements. Part of the clones is not present; checked against another copy, under half of the missing clones reflect an unresolved V gene, and the others are unexplained. This sample's records show roughly 39,000 clones. The ten largest clones add up to roughly 3.3% of the sample. The sequencing input was PBMCs. The receptor set was obtained from a woman aged 25 to 39 in good health and CMV-seropositive.

The chain joins TRBV23-1 to TRBJ1-5; D is unclear. TRBV23-1 is placed among ORFs of uncertain function. The CDR3 sequence is 13 residues long. V was cut by 4 bases and J by 4 bases, with 8 bases left in between. CDR3 sequence (DNA): TGCGCCAGCAGTCGCCTAGAGAATCAGCCCCAGCATTTT. Translation: CASSRLENQPQHF.

This chain uses TRBV6-5 with TRBJ1-4; 9 bases match TRBD1. The CDR3 runs to 15 residues. V lost 5 bases to trimming and J lost 7 bases; unmatched junction nucleotides: 8. Germline V lookup: CDR1 MNHEY, CDR2 SVGAGI. The CDR3 DNA sequence: TGTGCCAGCAGTGCCACAGGGGGCGGTCGTGAAAAACTGTTTTTT. It translates to CASSATGGGREKLFF.

This chain links TRBV7-9 with TRBJ1-4, with no clear D. CDR1 is SEHNR and CDR2 is FQNEAQ in the germline V gene (reference sequence). V dropped 0 bases and J dropped 8 bases, with 16 bases sitting between them. There are 16 residues in the CDR3. For the CDR3, the DNA is TGTGCCAGCAGCTTAGCGCGGGCCTCGGGGAGGGAAAAACTGTTTTTT. This encodes CASSLARASGREKLFF. The full variable domain, rest sourced from reference TRBV7-9 and TRBJ1-4, is DTGVSQNPRHKITKRGQNVTFRCDPISEHNRLYWYRQTLGQGPEFLTYFQNEAQLEKSRLLSDRFSAERPKGSFSTLEIQRTEQGDSAMYLCASSLARASGREKLFFGSGTQLSVL.

The V and J genes are TRBV11-2 and TRBJ2-2; D gene unclear. From germline, CDR1 is SGHAT and CDR2 FQNNGV. Trimming left V 3 bases short and J 0 bases short, with 8 bases between. The CDR3 is 15 amino acids. The CDR3 region is CASSFKHTNTGELFF. CDR3 DNA sequence: TGTGCCAGCAGCTTTAAACATACGAACACCGGGGAGCTGTTTTTT.

The genes are TRBV11-3 and TRBJ2-7, with D hard to call. Germline assignment: CDR1 SGHNT and CDR2 YENEEA. The CDR3 length is 11 residues. The ends were cut back, 3 bases at V and 5 bases at J, with 5 bases in the middle. CDR3 in DNA: TGTGCCAGCAGCTTTGTCAACGAGCAGTACTTC. Protein: CASSFVNEQYF. Full variable domain (outside the CDR3, taken from reference TRBV11-3 and TRBJ2-7): EAGVVQSPRYKIIEKKQPVAFWCNPISGHNTLYWYLQNLGQGPELLIRYENEEAVDDSQLPKDRFSAERLKGVDSTLKIQPAELGDSAVYLCASSFVNEQYFGPGTRLTVT.

This chain links TRBV5-1 with TRBJ2-1, with 13 bases aligning to TRBD2. With V trimmed by 0 bases and J by 8 bases, 5 bases remained unmatched. CDR1 is SGHRS, CDR2 YFSETQ, per germline. The CDR3 spans 16 residues. CDR3 in DNA: TGCGCCAGCAGCTTGGGACTAGCGGGGGGCGCGGATGAGCAGTTCTTC. Residues: CASSLGLAGGADEQFF.

The gene calls are TRBV6-1 and TRBJ1-1; the D gene is possibly TRBD1 (5 bases). The CDR3 covers 14 residues. Trimming removed 2 bases at V and 0 bases at J, with 7 bases between. Germline V gene sequence: CDR1 MNHNS, CDR2 SASEGT. CDR3 residues: CASSELGLNTEAFF. CDR3 DNA: TGTGCCAGCAGTGAATTGGGGCTGAACACTGAAGCTTTCTTT.

As DNA, the CDR3 is TGTGCCAGCATTGCAATCCCGGGTTCACCCCTCCACTTT. It codes for CASIAIPGSPLHF. The chain couples TRBV6-5 to TRBJ1-6; no clear D. The CDR3 length is 13 residues. Germline V gene lookup returns CDR1 MNHEY and CDR2 SVGAGI. The ends were cut back, 7 bases at V and 9 bases at J, with 13 bases in the middle.

The chain combines TRBV5-8 with TRBJ2-3, with 8 bases matching TRBD1. V gave up 0 bases and J gave up 2 bases; unmatched junction bases: 2. CDR1 SGHTS and CDR2 YDEGEE come from the germline V gene. The CDR3 covers 15 residues. CDR3 nucleotide sequence: TGTGCCAGCAGCTTGGGACAGGGGTCCACAGATACGCAGTATTTT. Its protein product is CASSLGQGSTDTQYF.